A selection of T cell receptor beta chains follows, all from one sample in a study of T cell responses to AZD1222 COVID-19 vaccine. Clones were sequenced by immunoSEQ multiplex PCR, and TCRdb holds only the in-frame ones, with some missing. The sample includes 140,000 or so clones, around 92% seen only once; the top ten take around 10%. The source material was peripheral blood, sampled after recovery from COVID-19. These receptors were obtained from an adult who had recovered from COVID-19. The CDR3 runs from the conserved cysteine through the conserved F or W. D genes are given only for firm matches. A clone size is listed for some rows: how often the clone was seen (once, few, many), or a class if it is expanded.

j_gene: TRBJ1-2
abundance: NA
v_gene: TRBV28
d_gene: TRBD1
CDR3nt: TGTGCCAGCAGTTTAGTCACAGGGGTCGGCTACACCTTC
CDR3aa: CASSLVTGVGYTF

j_gene: TRBJ2-1
abundance: NA
v_gene: TRBV30
d_gene: TRBD2
CDR3nt: TGTGCCTGGAGTTCCGGGACTAGCGGGAGGCTCTCCTACAATGAGCAGTTCTTC
CDR3aa: CAWSSGTSGRLSYNEQFF

j_gene: TRBJ1-1
abundance: NA
v_gene: TRBV28
d_gene: NA
CDR3nt: TGTGCCAGCAGAACCGGAGGGGGCACTGAAGCTTTCTTT
CDR3aa: CASRTGGGTEAFF

j_gene: TRBJ1-1
abundance: once
v_gene: TRBV10-1
d_gene: NA
CDR3nt: TGCGCCAGCAGTGAGTCCACCCCTGGCACTGAAGCTTTCTTT
CDR3aa: CASSESTPGTEAFF

j_gene: TRBJ2-7
abundance: NA
v_gene: TRBV28
d_gene: NA
CDR3nt: TGTGCCAGCAGCCCCTTAAGGCTCGAGACCCGCGAGCAGTACTTC
CDR3aa: CASSPLRLETREQYF

j_gene: TRBJ2-1
abundance: NA
v_gene: TRBV4-1
d_gene: TRBD2
CDR3nt: TGCGCCAGCAGCCAAGGGGTCGGTAGCGGGAGTGATGCCTACAATGAGCAGTTCTTC
CDR3aa: CASSQGVGSGSDAYNEQFF

j_gene: TRBJ2-1
abundance: NA
v_gene: TRBV6-2/TRBV6-3
d_gene: TRBD2
CDR3nt: TGTGCCAGCAGCCGACTAGCGGAGCAGTTCTTC
CDR3aa: CASSRLAEQFF

j_gene: TRBJ2-2
abundance: NA
v_gene: TRBV2
d_gene: NA
CDR3nt: TGTGCCAGCAGACCCTGGGGAATCACCGGGGAGCTGTTTTTT
CDR3aa: CASRPWGITGELFF

j_gene: TRBJ2-5
abundance: NA
v_gene: TRBV2
d_gene: TRBD2
CDR3nt: TGTGCCAGCAGGCCTAGCGGGCTCCCGGGGGAGACCCAGTACTTC
CDR3aa: CASRPSGLPGETQYF

j_gene: TRBJ2-7
abundance: NA
v_gene: TRBV2
d_gene: TRBD2
CDR3nt: TGTGCCAGCAGTGAAAATAGCGGGACCCTCTACGAGCAGTACTTC
CDR3aa: CASSENSGTLYEQYF

j_gene: TRBJ1-6
abundance: NA
v_gene: TRBV5-6
d_gene: TRBD1
CDR3nt: TGTGCCAGCAGCTTCTCTTTAGAGGGGGCTAATTCACCCCTCCACTTT
CDR3aa: CASSFSLEGANSPLHF

j_gene: TRBJ2-2
abundance: NA
v_gene: TRBV7-9
d_gene: TRBD2
CDR3nt: TGTGCCAGCAGCCCAGAGCGGTCGGGAGGCACCGGGGAGCTGTTTTTT
CDR3aa: CASSPERSGGTGELFF

j_gene: TRBJ1-4
abundance: NA
v_gene: TRBV4-1
d_gene: NA
CDR3nt: TGCGCCAGCAGCCAAGAGCAAAATGGCCTGTTAAATGAAAAACTGTTTTTT
CDR3aa: CASSQEQNGLLNEKLFF

j_gene: TRBJ1-4
abundance: NA
v_gene: TRBV28
d_gene: TRBD1
CDR3nt: TGTGCCAGCAGTCTACCAGGGGGCAAGGCTGAAAAACTGTTTTTT
CDR3aa: CASSLPGGKAEKLFF

j_gene: TRBJ2-5
abundance: NA
v_gene: TRBV9
d_gene: TRBD2
CDR3nt: TGTGCCAGCAGCGCCAGACCGGGACTAGCGGGAGCATTAGAGACCCAGTACTTC
CDR3aa: CASSARPGLAGALETQYF

j_gene: TRBJ1-1
abundance: NA
v_gene: TRBV28
d_gene: NA
CDR3nt: TGTGCCAGCAGGGTAGGGAAAGAAAAAGCTTTCTTT
CDR3aa: CASRVGKEKAFF

j_gene: TRBJ1-5
abundance: NA
v_gene: TRBV2
d_gene: NA
CDR3nt: TGTGCCAGCAGTCCTACCGGAGGAGGCAATCAGCCCCAGCATTTT
CDR3aa: CASSPTGGGNQPQHF

j_gene: TRBJ2-5
abundance: once
v_gene: TRBV19
d_gene: NA
CDR3nt: TGTTCTCTAGGGGTCCCAGAGACCCAGTACTTC
CDR3aa: CSLGVPETQYF

j_gene: TRBJ2-1
abundance: NA
v_gene: TRBV29-1
d_gene: NA
CDR3nt: TGCAGCGTTATTACGCCCACTCGGCTTATCGGTGAGCAGTTCTTC
CDR3aa: CSVITPTRLIGEQFF

j_gene: TRBJ1-1
abundance: NA
v_gene: TRBV29-1
d_gene: NA
CDR3nt: TGCAGCGTTCCCGGGGGAGGGCTGGGGATGAACACTGAAGCTTTCTTT
CDR3aa: CSVPGGGLGMNTEAFF

j_gene: TRBJ2-2
abundance: once
v_gene: TRBV10-1
d_gene: NA
CDR3nt: TGCGCCAGCAAGATGGACGTCGGGGAGCTGTTTTTT
CDR3aa: CASKMDVGELFF

j_gene: TRBJ2-3
abundance: NA
v_gene: TRBV28
d_gene: NA
CDR3nt: TGTGCCAGCAGGCGAGGGACGCAGTATTTT
CDR3aa: CASRRGTQYF

j_gene: TRBJ2-1
abundance: NA
v_gene: TRBV5-1
d_gene: TRBD2
CDR3nt: TGCGCCAGCAGCGGGGGGACTAGCGGGAAATACTACAATGAGCAGTTCTTC
CDR3aa: CASSGGTSGKYYNEQFF

j_gene: TRBJ2-5
abundance: NA
v_gene: TRBV28
d_gene: TRBD2
CDR3nt: TGTGCCAGCAGTTTAGGCGGGAGGGAGACCCAGTACTTC
CDR3aa: CASSLGGRETQYF

j_gene: TRBJ1-4
abundance: NA
v_gene: TRBV19
d_gene: TRBD1
CDR3nt: TGTGCCAGTAGCCTACCGGGACAGGGGAATGAAAAACTGTTTTTT
CDR3aa: CASSLPGQGNEKLFF

j_gene: TRBJ1-1
abundance: NA
v_gene: TRBV19
d_gene: NA
CDR3nt: TGTGCCAGTAGTCCTGTATGGCAGGTGAACACTGAAGCTTTCTTT
CDR3aa: CASSPVWQVNTEAFF

j_gene: TRBJ2-2
abundance: once
v_gene: TRBV5-1
d_gene: NA
CDR3nt: TGCGCCAGCAGCTTTTCGACAGCAGACACCGGGGAGCTGTTTTTT
CDR3aa: CASSFSTADTGELFF

j_gene: TRBJ2-7
abundance: NA
v_gene: TRBV28
d_gene: TRBD2
CDR3nt: TGTGCCAGCACCTCGTCCCTGGCGGGAGTGTTCGAGCAGTACTTC
CDR3aa: CASTSSLAGVFEQYF

j_gene: TRBJ2-7
abundance: NA
v_gene: TRBV28
d_gene: NA
CDR3nt: TGTGCCAGCGGGTACTATACTATTTCCGACGAGCAGTACTTC
CDR3aa: CASGYYTISDEQYF

j_gene: TRBJ2-1
abundance: NA
v_gene: TRBV2
d_gene: NA
CDR3nt: TGTGTTACAGGGGGGACAGGATCTAGACTAGCGGCTAATGAGCAGTTCTTC
CDR3aa: CVTGGTGSRLAANEQFF

j_gene: TRBJ2-7
abundance: NA
v_gene: TRBV27
d_gene: NA
CDR3nt: TGTGCCAGCAGTTTAAGTCAGACAGGCAACGAGCAGTACTTC
CDR3aa: CASSLSQTGNEQYF

j_gene: TRBJ2-2
abundance: NA
v_gene: TRBV5-4
d_gene: NA
CDR3nt: TGTGCCAGCAGCCTCCGAGTTGACACCGGGGAGCTGTTTTTT
CDR3aa: CASSLRVDTGELFF

j_gene: TRBJ2-3
abundance: NA
v_gene: TRBV9
d_gene: NA
CDR3nt: TGTGCCAGTTCCGGTTATCCCGGAGATACGCAGTATTTT
CDR3aa: CASSGYPGDTQYF

j_gene: TRBJ2-1
abundance: NA
v_gene: TRBV6-4
d_gene: NA
CDR3nt: TGTGCCAGCAGTGACTCGGGGCGGGGTGAGCAGTTCTTC
CDR3aa: CASSDSGRGEQFF

j_gene: TRBJ2-1
abundance: NA
v_gene: TRBV24-1
d_gene: TRBD2
CDR3nt: TGTGCCACCAGTGACCCTAGCGGGAGGGCTTTCAGTGAGCAGTTCTTC
CDR3aa: CATSDPSGRAFSEQFF

j_gene: TRBJ1-2
abundance: NA
v_gene: TRBV24-1
d_gene: NA
CDR3nt: TGTGCCACCAGTGATCAGGGAAATGGCTACACCTTC
CDR3aa: CATSDQGNGYTF

j_gene: TRBJ1-1
abundance: NA
v_gene: TRBV28
d_gene: NA
CDR3nt: TGTGCCAGCAGTCGGGGCTTGGGGGGTTTGAACACTGAAGCTTTCTTT
CDR3aa: CASSRGLGGLNTEAFF

j_gene: TRBJ2-2
abundance: NA
v_gene: TRBV3-1/TRBV3-2
d_gene: NA
CDR3nt: TGTGCCAGCAGCCAGTTCCGTGGGGCCGGGGAGCTGTTTTTT
CDR3aa: CASSQFRGAGELFF

j_gene: TRBJ2-7
abundance: NA
v_gene: TRBV5-5
d_gene: TRBD2
CDR3nt: TGTGCCAGCAGCTTCGGGACTAGCGCGTGGGAGCAGTACTTC
CDR3aa: CASSFGTSAWEQYF

j_gene: TRBJ2-1
abundance: NA
v_gene: TRBV11-3
d_gene: TRBD2
CDR3nt: TGTGCCAGCAGCTTAGGGCTAGCGGGAACCAATGAGCAGTTCTTC
CDR3aa: CASSLGLAGTNEQFF

j_gene: TRBJ1-2
abundance: NA
v_gene: TRBV6-5
d_gene: NA
CDR3nt: TGTGCCAGTACAAGCCTCGGGCTTCTATATGGCTACACCTTC
CDR3aa: CASTSLGLLYGYTF

j_gene: TRBJ1-6
abundance: NA
v_gene: TRBV5-5
d_gene: NA
CDR3nt: TGTGCCAGCAGCTTCCTGGGGGATTCACCCCTCCACTTT
CDR3aa: CASSFLGDSPLHF

j_gene: TRBJ1-4
abundance: NA
v_gene: TRBV15
d_gene: NA
CDR3nt: TGTGCCACCAGCAGCGGGGCGGTCTACGACCTGGAAAAACTGTTTTTT
CDR3aa: CATSSGAVYDLEKLFF

j_gene: TRBJ1-2
abundance: NA
v_gene: TRBV7-9
d_gene: NA
CDR3nt: TGTGCCAGCAGCTTTCAGGAGTATGGCTACACCTTC
CDR3aa: CASSFQEYGYTF

j_gene: TRBJ1-1
abundance: NA
v_gene: TRBV7-9
d_gene: NA
CDR3nt: TGTGCCAGCAGCGAAGCTAAAGTCTCTGAAGCTTTCTTT
CDR3aa: CASSEAKVSEAFF

j_gene: TRBJ1-6
abundance: NA
v_gene: TRBV28
d_gene: TRBD1
CDR3nt: TGTGCCAGCACCCCGGACAGGGGTAATTCACCCCTCCACTTT
CDR3aa: CASTPDRGNSPLHF

j_gene: TRBJ1-3
abundance: once
v_gene: TRBV4-1
d_gene: NA
CDR3nt: TGCGCCAGCAGCCGAAAGAGCAGGGCTACTGGAAACACCATATATTTT
CDR3aa: CASSRKSRATGNTIYF

j_gene: TRBJ2-5
abundance: NA
v_gene: TRBV18
d_gene: TRBD1
CDR3nt: TGTGCCAGCTCTCCACAGGGGGCTCAAGAGACCCAGTACTTC
CDR3aa: CASSPQGAQETQYF

j_gene: TRBJ1-3
abundance: NA
v_gene: TRBV13
d_gene: NA
CDR3nt: TGTGCCAGCAGCTTAGTCATAGGAAACACCATATATTTT
CDR3aa: CASSLVIGNTIYF